The rows below give T cell receptor beta chains drawn from one sample of a study of cytomegalovirus exposure and HLA in healthy donors. Sequenced by immunoSEQ multiplex PCR; TCRdb stores in-frame clones only, minus some. The sample holds some 110,000 clones, about 88% seen once. The specimen sequenced was PBMCs. The receptors here all came from a woman between 18 and 29 years old in good health and CMV-seropositive. Both conserved end residues are part of each CDR3. The order of the fields is J gene, D gene, V gene, clone size, CDR3 DNA, CDR3 protein. D genes are given only for firm matches. The listing skips clone size in some rows; elsewhere it reads once, few, many or a size class.

J: TRBJ1-1; D: TRBD1; V: TRBV7-9; size: once; DNA: TGTGCCAGCGATTTCCCCGGGACAGGGGATGTCACTGAAGCTTTCTTT; CDR3: CASDFPGTGDVTEAFF
J: TRBJ1-4; D: -; V: TRBV28; size: -; DNA: TGTGCCAGCAGTTTAGTAGGGGGTCATGAAAAACTGTTTTTT; CDR3: CASSLVGGHEKLFF
J: TRBJ2-1; D: TRBD1; V: TRBV7-9; size: -; DNA: TGTGCCAGCAGCCCCCCGGACAGGGGGCTTCATCTGTTCTTC; CDR3: CASSPPDRGLHLFF
J: TRBJ2-7; D: -; V: TRBV28; size: -; DNA: TGTGCCAGCAGAAACAGCCTCAGGGGTTGGCAGTACTTC; CDR3: CASRNSLRGWQYF
J: TRBJ2-7; D: -; V: TRBV9; size: -; DNA: TGTGCCAGCAGCGTATTCCCCTTCTACGAGCAGTACTTC; CDR3: CASSVFPFYEQYF
J: TRBJ2-7; D: TRBD1; V: TRBV6-5; size: few; DNA: TGTGCCAGCAGCAGGGACAGGATCCACGAGCAGTACTTC; CDR3: CASSRDRIHEQYF
J: TRBJ2-4; D: -; V: TRBV5-1; size: -; DNA: TGCGCCAGCAGCTTGTCCGAAAACATTCAGTACTTC; CDR3: CASSLSENIQYF
J: TRBJ2-3; D: TRBD2; V: TRBV6-1; size: few; DNA: TGTGCCAGCAGTGAACTAGCGGGAGGGCCAGATACGCAGTATTTT; CDR3: CASSELAGGPDTQYF
J: TRBJ1-5; D: -; V: TRBV18; size: -; DNA: TGTGCCAGCTCACCAAGGGCAGGGGACTATAGCAATCAGCCCCAGCATTTT; CDR3: CASSPRAGDYSNQPQHF
J: TRBJ2-1; D: -; V: TRBV15; size: -; DNA: TGTGCCACCAGCCTAGGGGGGGGCTCCTACAATGAGCAGTTCTTC; CDR3: CATSLGGGSYNEQFF
J: TRBJ2-1; D: -; V: TRBV9; size: -; DNA: TGTGCCAGCAGCGTAGGCGGGACTTACAATGAGCAGTTCTTC; CDR3: CASSVGGTYNEQFF
J: TRBJ1-1; D: -; V: TRBV7-3; size: -; DNA: TGTGCCAGCAGCTTGAGCTCTATGAACACTGAAGCTTTCTTT; CDR3: CASSLSSMNTEAFF
J: TRBJ1-1; D: TRBD1; V: TRBV7-6; size: few; DNA: TGTGCCAGCAGCTTAATATCAGGGGGCACTGAAGCTTTCTTT; CDR3: CASSLISGGTEAFF
J: TRBJ2-7; D: TRBD1; V: TRBV10-3; size: few; DNA: TGTGCCATCAAAGGGACAGACACCTACGAGCAGTACTTC; CDR3: CAIKGTDTYEQYF
J: TRBJ2-5; D: -; V: TRBV18; size: -; DNA: TGTGCCAGCTCACCACCTAGCGGACAAGAGACCCAGTACTTC; CDR3: CASSPPSGQETQYF
J: TRBJ1-2; D: -; V: TRBV12-5; size: -; DNA: TGTGCTAGTGGTTTGTCCCTTCTTGGCTACACCTTC; CDR3: CASGLSLLGYTF
J: TRBJ1-1; D: TRBD1; V: TRBV19; size: -; DNA: TGTGCCAGTAGTCCCCAGGGGGCTCGCGGTGAAGCTTTCTTT; CDR3: CASSPQGARGEAFF
J: TRBJ1-5; D: TRBD1; V: TRBV19; size: -; DNA: TGTGCCAGTAGGAAACCGGGACAGGTCATCAATCAGCCCCAGCATTTT; CDR3: CASRKPGQVINQPQHF
J: TRBJ2-5; D: TRBD1; V: TRBV5-1; size: -; DNA: TGCGCCAGCAGCTTGGCCCCAGGGGGCGGTGAGACCCAGTACTTC; CDR3: CASSLAPGGGETQYF
J: TRBJ2-3; D: TRBD2; V: TRBV2; size: -; DNA: TGTGCCAGCAGTGATTGGGGACTAGCGGGGAACACAGATACGCAGTATTTT; CDR3: CASSDWGLAGNTDTQYF
J: TRBJ1-1; D: -; V: TRBV5-1; size: -; DNA: TGCGCCAGCAGCTTGGGAGAGGGAGGGGGAGGAACTGAAGCTTTCTTT; CDR3: CASSLGEGGGGTEAFF
J: TRBJ2-5; D: -; V: TRBV9; size: -; DNA: TGTGCCAGCAGCCCCGGGTCAGTCCAAGAGACCCAGTACTTC; CDR3: CASSPGSVQETQYF
J: TRBJ2-1; D: -; V: TRBV4-1; size: -; DNA: TGCGCCAGCAGCCTGGGGGGGGCTGGGAATGAGCAGTTCTTC; CDR3: CASSLGGAGNEQFF
J: TRBJ2-1; D: TRBD1; V: TRBV4-1; size: -; DNA: TGCGCCAGCAGCTCGCGACAGGGTGGAGGCAATGAGCAGTTCTTC; CDR3: CASSSRQGGGNEQFF
J: TRBJ2-7; D: TRBD2; V: TRBV13; size: -; DNA: TGTGCCAGCAGCCCACGACTCCGAAGCGGGGGGACCTACGAGCAGTACTTC; CDR3: CASSPRLRSGGTYEQYF
J: TRBJ2-5; D: -; V: TRBV7-6; size: -; DNA: TGTGCCAGCAGCTTAGGGCCCACGGGGACCCAGTACTTC; CDR3: CASSLGPTGTQYF
J: TRBJ1-6; D: -; V: TRBV29-1; size: -; DNA: TGCAGCGTTGGCCTAAGCAATAATTCACCCCTCCACTTT; CDR3: CSVGLSNNSPLHF
J: TRBJ1-4; D: TRBD1; V: TRBV7-9; size: -; DNA: TGTGCCAGCAGTACAGGGGGGCACGAAAAACTGTTTTTT; CDR3: CASSTGGHEKLFF
J: TRBJ1-1; D: TRBD1; V: TRBV28; size: -; DNA: TGTGCCAGCAGTCTAGACAGGGGACGGGGGAGGACTGAAGCTTTCTTT; CDR3: CASSLDRGRGRTEAFF
J: TRBJ2-2; D: -; V: TRBV19; size: -; DNA: TGTGCCACAGAGGCGGGGTACACCGGGGAGCTGTTTTTT; CDR3: CATEAGYTGELFF
J: TRBJ1-4; D: -; V: TRBV4-1; size: -; DNA: TGCGCCAGCAGCCGCTCGGGGCTCGCGGGAGAAAAACTGTTTTTT; CDR3: CASSRSGLAGEKLFF
J: TRBJ2-7; D: TRBD2; V: TRBV2; size: -; DNA: TGTGCCAGCAGTGTGACTAGCGGGGGGGCTGGTGAGCAGTACTTC; CDR3: CASSVTSGGAGEQYF
J: TRBJ2-1; D: -; V: TRBV4-2; size: -; DNA: TGTGCCAGCAGCCAAGCAACTAGTTCCTACAATGAGCAGTTCTTC; CDR3: CASSQATSSYNEQFF
J: TRBJ1-3; D: TRBD1; V: TRBV5-6; size: -; DNA: TGTGCCAGCAGCACTTATCCGACAGGGATTGTCTCTGGAAACACCATATATTTT; CDR3: CASSTYPTGIVSGNTIYF
J: TRBJ1-2; D: TRBD1; V: TRBV27; size: -; DNA: TGTGCCAGCAGTAAGACAGGGAACTATGGCTACACCTTC; CDR3: CASSKTGNYGYTF
J: TRBJ2-1; D: TRBD2; V: TRBV29-1; size: -; DNA: TGCAGCGCCGCCCCCGGGAGGAGCTCCTACAATGAGCAGTTCTTC; CDR3: CSAAPGRSSYNEQFF
J: TRBJ2-2; D: -; V: TRBV6-6; size: -; DNA: TGTGCCAGCACCAAATTGAACACCGGGGAGCTGTTTTTT; CDR3: CASTKLNTGELFF
J: TRBJ1-5; D: -; V: TRBV15; size: -; DNA: TGTGCCACCAGCAGAGGGGGGGGTAGTCAGCCCCAGCATTTT; CDR3: CATSRGGGSQPQHF
J: TRBJ1-5; D: -; V: TRBV30; size: -; DNA: TGTGCCTGGAGTAGGGGCCCTCAGCCCCAGCATTTT; CDR3: CAWSRGPQPQHF
J: TRBJ2-3; D: -; V: TRBV2; size: -; DNA: TGTGCCAGCAGTGGATTCCCCGAGACAGATACGCAGTATTTT; CDR3: CASSGFPETDTQYF
J: TRBJ1-2; D: -; V: TRBV5-5; size: -; DNA: TGTGCCAGCAGCTTGGAGGACAGATCCGGCTACACCTTC; CDR3: CASSLEDRSGYTF
J: TRBJ2-7; D: -; V: TRBV5-1; size: -; DNA: TGCGCCTCCTCGGACACTTTTCACGAGCAGTACTTC; CDR3: CASSDTFHEQYF
J: TRBJ2-3; D: TRBD2; V: TRBV5-1; size: -; DNA: TGCGCCAGCAGCCCGAGGACTAGCGGGGGGATAGGTGCTACGCAGTATTTT; CDR3: CASSPRTSGGIGATQYF
J: TRBJ2-7; D: -; V: TRBV19; size: -; DNA: TGTGCCAGTAGTGAGACTATTAATACCTACGAGCAGTACTTC; CDR3: CASSETINTYEQYF
J: TRBJ1-1; D: -; V: TRBV5-1; size: once; DNA: TGCGCCAGCAGCCAGGGCCTACTGAACACTGAAGCTTTCTTT; CDR3: CASSQGLLNTEAFF
J: TRBJ1-5; D: -; V: TRBV6-1; size: -; DNA: TGTGCCAGCAGTGAACCCCGGGGAGTGAGCAATCAGCCCCAGCATTTT; CDR3: CASSEPRGVSNQPQHF
J: TRBJ2-3; D: -; V: TRBV27; size: -; DNA: TGTGCCAGCAGACTCCGGGGTGGGAGCACAGATACGCAGTATTTT; CDR3: CASRLRGGSTDTQYF
J: TRBJ1-1; D: -; V: TRBV6-5; size: -; DNA: TGTGCCAGCAGGGTGACAAGGACTGCAGAGCGAGCTTTCTTT; CDR3: CASRVTRTAERAFF
J: TRBJ2-3; D: -; V: TRBV11-3; size: -; DNA: TGTGCCAGCAGCTTAGGTACAGGGCTCGACCTTAGCACAGATACGCAGTATTTT; CDR3: CASSLGTGLDLSTDTQYF
J: TRBJ1-3; D: -; V: TRBV11-2; size: few; DNA: TGTGCCAGCAGCTTAGTCCCGGGAAACACCATATATTTT; CDR3: CASSLVPGNTIYF
J: TRBJ2-3; D: TRBD2; V: TRBV29-1; size: -; DNA: TGCAGCGAGGGTCGCACTAGCGGGGTGTCAGATACGCAGTATTTT; CDR3: CSEGRTSGVSDTQYF
J: TRBJ2-5; D: TRBD2; V: TRBV7-3; size: -; DNA: TGTGCCAGCAGCAGACTAGCGGGGGGGCGAGAGACCCAGTACTTC; CDR3: CASSRLAGGRETQYF
J: TRBJ2-4; D: -; V: TRBV19; size: -; DNA: TGTGCCAGTAGTATAGTAAACAGGGAAGCCAAAAACATTCAGTACTTC; CDR3: CASSIVNREAKNIQYF
J: TRBJ2-5; D: TRBD2; V: TRBV10-3; size: -; DNA: TGTGCCATCAGTACTAGCGGGGGGGCCAAGGAGACCCAGTACTTC; CDR3: CAISTSGGAKETQYF